This TCR beta chain derives from a study of T cell responses to AZD1222 COVID-19 vaccine. In the case of this clone: Its specificity is unknown.

TCRdb's copy holds only in-frame clones and misses some; the assay was immunoSEQ multiplex PCR. The sample comprises approximately 31,000 clones, over 75% of which are singletons, and 12% to 15% rests with the top ten. Overall study findings and caveats: Donors, mostly white British, included more females; clonal diversity was possibly underestimated. Vaccine-associated CD4 TCRs ranged over spike, dominating at 160-218 and 743-854.

The V segment lost 4 bases and the J segment 10 bases; nucleotides outside the gene matches: 13. The CDR3 is 16 residues long. Germline V gene data show CDR1 as MNHEY and CDR2 as SMNVEV (reference sequence). The sequence came from an adult who received the AZD1222 COVID-19 vaccine. J is TRBJ2-1 and V is TRBV27; 10 nucleotides agree with TRBD1. Sequenced material: peripheral blood, taken 28 days after the second AZD1222 dose. CDR3 DNA: TGTGCCAGCAGTTCAAACCCGGGACAGGGGTATCGGGAGCAGTTCTTC. It is translated as CASSSNPGQGYREQFF.